The T cell receptor (beta chain) described here comes from a study of T-cell reconstitution after alpha-beta-depleted transplantation in children. Overall study findings and caveats: A year had passed since transplant, and T-cell counts and diversity by then came mostly from newly produced T cells.

V shed 2 bases and J shed 6 bases, with 5 bases lying between them. Germline lookup yields CDR1 LNHDA and CDR2 SQIVND (reference sequence). This CDR3 is built from 12 residues. This clonotype came up a few times. What it binds is unknown. Unique molecular identifiers featured in how the TCRbeta library was prepared. TCRdb itself ran the PCR reads through MiXCR, one entry per CDR3 protein. Found here are over 85,000 distinct CDR3 sequences, about 5.6% of them singletons; the top ten hold about 6%. The rearrangement links TRBV19 to TRBJ1-5; D unresolved. The clonotype was recovered from a female patient aged 2-9 years who had a stem cell transplant for Fanconi anemia, so the T cells may come from the graft donor. The starting material was PBMCs, mostly from graft donor cells, obtained 60 days after TCRalphabeta/CD19-depleted stem cell transplant. CDR3 DNA: TGTGCCAGTAGTATAAGTCGTCAGCCCCAGCATTTT. This sequence encodes CASSISRQPQHF.